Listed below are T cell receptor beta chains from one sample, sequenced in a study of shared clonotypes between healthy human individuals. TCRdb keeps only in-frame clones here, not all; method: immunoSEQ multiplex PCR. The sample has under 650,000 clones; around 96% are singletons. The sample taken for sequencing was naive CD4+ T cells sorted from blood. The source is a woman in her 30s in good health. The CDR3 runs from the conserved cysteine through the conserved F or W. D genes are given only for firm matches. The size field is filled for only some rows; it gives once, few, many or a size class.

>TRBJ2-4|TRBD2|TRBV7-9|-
TGTGCCAGCACCGTAGCGGGACGCCCGGGGAGAAACATTCAGTACTTC
CASTVAGRPGRNIQYF
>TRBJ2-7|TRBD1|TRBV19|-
TGTGCCAGTAGTATCGGACAGGGGGCAGGGTATGAGCAGTACTTC
CASSIGQGAGYEQYF
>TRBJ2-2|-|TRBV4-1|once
TGCGCCAGTAGAGAAGTGGCGAAGCAAGGCGGGGAGCTGTTTTTT
CASREVAKQGGELFF
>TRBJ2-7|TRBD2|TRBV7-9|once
TGTGCCAGCACCAACGGGGCTAGCGGGACCTACGAGCAGTACTTC
CASTNGASGTYEQYF
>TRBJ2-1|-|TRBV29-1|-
TGCAGCGTTGAACCCAAGTGGCTCGATGAGCAGTTCTTC
CSVEPKWLDEQFF
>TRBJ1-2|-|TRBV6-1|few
TGTGCCAGCAATTATCCCCCACCTTCGGCCACCTTC
CASNYPPPSATF
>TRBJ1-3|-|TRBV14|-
TGTGCCAGCAGCCCAGGGTCCTCTGGAAACACCATATATTTT
CASSPGSSGNTIYF
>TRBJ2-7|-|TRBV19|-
TGTGCCAGTAGTCCCCGGGCCCAGGGCGGGGCCTACGAGCAGTACTTC
CASSPRAQGGAYEQYF
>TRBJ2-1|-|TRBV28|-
TGTGCCAGCAGAGGTGGTCCCTACAATGAGCAGTTCTTC
CASRGGPYNEQFF
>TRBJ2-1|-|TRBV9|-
TGTGCCAGCAGGCGCTGGGGAGACAATGAGCAGTTCTTC
CASRRWGDNEQFF
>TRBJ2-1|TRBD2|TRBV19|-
TGTGCCAGTAGTCTCAACCCTAGCGGGAGTGGGTCCTACAATGAGCAGTTCTTC
CASSLNPSGSGSYNEQFF
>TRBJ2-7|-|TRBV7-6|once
TGTGCCAGCAGCTTAGGGAGCTACGAGCAGTACTTC
CASSLGSYEQYF
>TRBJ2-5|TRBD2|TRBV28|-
TGTGCCAGCAGTGGCGGGGGGCCGAAAGAGACCCAGTACTTC
CASSGGGPKETQYF
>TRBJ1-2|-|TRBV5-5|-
TGTGCCAGCAGCTTGGACGGGTTCTATGGCTACACCTTC
CASSLDGFYGYTF
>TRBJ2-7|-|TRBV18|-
TGTGCCAGCTCACCCAACCGTTACTCCTACGAGCAGTACTTC
CASSPNRYSYEQYF
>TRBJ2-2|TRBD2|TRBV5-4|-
TGTGCCAGCAGCAAGGGACTAGCGTTTACCGGGGAGCTGTTTTTT
CASSKGLAFTGELFF
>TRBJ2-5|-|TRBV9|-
TGTGCCAGCTCCCTACTCGGACGAGAGACCCAGTACTTC
CASSLLGRETQYF
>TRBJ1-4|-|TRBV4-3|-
TGCGCCAGCAGCCAACCCACAGTACGTGAAAAACTGTTTTTT
CASSQPTVREKLFF
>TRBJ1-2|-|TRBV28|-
TGTGCCAGCAGTTTATTGGGCAATAACTATGGCTACACCTTC
CASSLLGNNYGYTF
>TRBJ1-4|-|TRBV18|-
TGTGCCAGCTCACTCAGGACGTGGTGGGCCCCAAATGAAAAACTGTTTTTT
CASSLRTWWAPNEKLFF
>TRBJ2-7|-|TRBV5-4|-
TGTGCCAGCAGCCGACAGTGGGGGGACGAGCAGTACTTC
CASSRQWGDEQYF
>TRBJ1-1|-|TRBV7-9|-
TGTGCCAGCAGGGAAAGATGGGGCATTGGCACTGAAGCTTTCTTT
CASRERWGIGTEAFF
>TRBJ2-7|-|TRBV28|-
TGTGCCAGCAGTTACCATACTACCTACGAGCAGTACTTC
CASSYHTTYEQYF
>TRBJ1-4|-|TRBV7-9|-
TGTGCCAGCAGCTTACGTGAGGGTTACGGTGAAAAACTGTTTTTT
CASSLREGYGEKLFF
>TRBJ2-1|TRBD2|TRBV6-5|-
TGTGCCAGCAGTTACAAGGGACTAGCGGGCGTCAATGAGCAGTTCTTC
CASSYKGLAGVNEQFF
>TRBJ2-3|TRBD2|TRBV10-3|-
TGTGCCATCACCTCGGGACTAGCGGGGAGCACAGATACGCAGTATTTT
CAITSGLAGSTDTQYF
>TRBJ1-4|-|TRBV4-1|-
TGCGCCAGCAGGGCTCCCCAGAGAGGCCGTAATGAAAAACTGTTTTTT
CASRAPQRGRNEKLFF
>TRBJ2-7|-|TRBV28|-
TGTGCCAGCAGCCCCGCGGGAAGGAGCTCCTACGAGCAGTACTTC
CASSPAGRSSYEQYF
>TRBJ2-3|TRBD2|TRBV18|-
TGTGCCAGCTCACCACCCCGACTAGCGGGAGGGAAGTGGTCAGATACGCAGTATTTT
CASSPPRLAGGKWSDTQYF
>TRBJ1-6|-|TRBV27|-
TGTGCCAGCAGCAAAGGGCAGCCGCCCCTCCACTTT
CASSKGQPPLHF
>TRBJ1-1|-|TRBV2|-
TGTGCCAGCAGTGAAGCAGGGGGGGGGAACACTGAAGCTTTCTTT
CASSEAGGGNTEAFF